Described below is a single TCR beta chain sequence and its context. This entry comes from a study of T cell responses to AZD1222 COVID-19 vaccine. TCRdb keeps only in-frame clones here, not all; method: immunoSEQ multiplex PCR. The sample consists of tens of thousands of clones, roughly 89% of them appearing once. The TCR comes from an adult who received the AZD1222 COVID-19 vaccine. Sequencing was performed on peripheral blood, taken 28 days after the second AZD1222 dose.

CDR3 sequence: CASSFRGRNTGELFF. CDR3 DNA: TGTGCCAGCTCCTTCCGTGGGAGGAACACCGGGGAGCTGTTTTTT. This chain joins TRBV18 and TRBJ2-2, with D possibly being TRBD2 (5 bases). V gave up 6 bases and J gave up 1 base, with 12 bases separating them. The CDR3 has 15 amino acids. The germline V gene encodes CDR1 KGHSH and CDR2 LQKENI.